Presented here are 32 T cell receptor beta chains from one specimen sequenced in a study of blood T cell repertoires in COVID-19. TCRdb's table, derived via immunoSEQ multiplex PCR, lists solely in-frame clones and lacks some. The repertoire holds under 300,000 clones, with roughly 85% as singletons. The source material was peripheral blood. All receptors come from a man in his 60s who had recovered from COVID-19.

In its sample, this clone was seen a few times. In the same sample, other DNA sequences code for this CDR3. This CDR3 reads CASSLAGGNEKLFF. The CDR3 region has the DNA TGCGCCAGCAGCTTGGCAGGGGGAAATGAAAAACTGTTTTTT. The chain couples TRBV5-1 to TRBJ1-4; TRBD1 aligns across 7 bases. From germline, CDR1 is SGHRS and CDR2 YFSETQ. The CDR3 length is 14 residues. Trimming took 0 bases from V and 5 from J; bases not matched to a gene: 1.

The genes are TRBV10-3 and TRBJ1-1; D gene ambiguous. Trimming shortened V by 3 bases and J by 7 bases, and 6 bases separated the two germline ends. Germline CDR1 and CDR2: ENHRY and SYGVKD. This CDR3 is built from 11 residues. The CDR3 reads CAISDRGEAFF. CDR3 DNA: TGTGCCATCAGTGATCGCGGTGAAGCTTTCTTT.

This clone was recorded a few times. V is TRBV9 and J is TRBJ1-6; no clear D gene. V lost 0 bases and J lost 6, with 4 bases in between. In germline, CDR1 is SGDLS, CDR2 YYNGEE. The CDR3 covers 13 residues. The CDR3 spells CASSVVSNSPLHF. The CDR3 DNA follows: TGTGCCAGCAGCGTAGTGAGTAATTCACCCCTCCACTTT.

The chain carries TRBV11-2 and TRBJ2-1, with 13 nucleotides matching TRBD2. The CDR3 is 18 residues long. The junction had 11 bases not matched to a gene; V was cut back by 2 bases and J by 7 bases. CDR1 is SGHAT, CDR2 FQNNGV, per germline. The CDR3 sequence is CASSLPAAGLAGSNEQFF. DNA for the CDR3: TGTGCCAGCAGCTTACCTGCTGCGGGACTAGCGGGGAGTAATGAGCAGTTCTTC.

The genes are TRBV6-1 and TRBJ1-6; D gene ambiguous. The length of the CDR3 is 14 residues. V shed 2 bases and J shed 10 bases, with 12 bases lying between them. CDR1 is MNHNS and CDR2 is SASEGT in the germline V gene. CDR3 protein: CASSETRLASPLHF. CDR3 sequence (DNA): TGTGCCAGCAGTGAAACCCGACTTGCCTCACCCCTCCACTTT.

V and J are TRBV3-1 (or the pseudogene TRBV3-2) and TRBJ2-5, with TRBD1 matching 10 bases. Germline assignment: CDR1 LGHDT and CDR2 YNNKEL (reference sequence). This CDR3 comprises 15 residues. Losses at the gene ends were 8 bases for V and 4 bases for J; bases not matched to a gene: 10. Written as DNA, the CDR3 is TGTGCCAGCTGTACCGGGACAGGGGTTAGAGAGACCCAGTACTTC. This translates into CASCTGTGVRETQYF.

V gene TRBV18 combines with J gene TRBJ1-2; 7 bases are a match to TRBD1. The CDR3 covers 14 residues. The V segment lost 3 bases and the J segment 4 bases; nucleotides outside the gene matches: 5. The germline CDR1 and CDR2 sequences are KGHSH and LQKENI. The CDR3 DNA reads as TGTGCCAGCTCACCCAGGGGGACGAGCTATGGCTACACCTTC. Amino acids: CASSPRGTSYGYTF.

This rearrangement joins TRBV5-1 to TRBJ2-5; a possible D gene is TRBD2 (5 bases). CDR1 SGHRS and CDR2 YFSETQ come from the germline V gene. The V end was cut by 0 bases, the J end by 5 bases, with 8 bases between. This CDR3 region has 13 residues. The CDR3 is CASSLDPGETQYF. Here the CDR3 DNA reads TGCGCCAGCAGCTTGGACCCGGGGGAGACCCAGTACTTC.

The chain recombines TRBV7-7 with TRBJ2-2; TRBD1 matches at 10 bases. This CDR3 has 17 residues. V dropped 5 bases and J dropped 5; count of bases not matched to a gene: 11. The V gene's germline CDR1 is SSHAT and CDR2 FNYEAQ (reference sequence). The CDR3 region is CASSPTTGGVGTGELFF. The CDR3 DNA follows: TGTGCCAGCAGCCCCACGACAGGGGGCGTTGGGACCGGGGAGCTGTTTTTT.

V usage is TRBV4-1 and J usage is TRBJ2-7; 8 bases match TRBD1. J was trimmed by 3 bases and V by 0 bases; bases with no gene match: 7. The CDR3 extends over 16 amino acids. Germline CDR1 and CDR2: MGHRA and YSYEKL. CDR3 sequence: CASSQDLAGGDYEQYF. The CDR3 coding sequence is TGCGCCAGCAGCCAAGACCTTGCAGGGGGCGACTACGAGCAGTACTTC.

The chain combines TRBV7-9 with TRBJ2-5, with a tentative D call TRBD1 (6 bases). Trimming took 1 base from V and 2 from J, leaving 14 bases between them. The germline V gene encodes CDR1 SEHNR and CDR2 FQNEAQ (reference sequence). This CDR3 spans 16 amino acids. CDR3 coding DNA: TGTGCCAGCAGCTTAGGGTCCTGGGGGCCTCAAGAGACCCAGTACTTC. Translation gives CASSLGSWGPQETQYF.

The J gene is TRBJ2-1, the V gene TRBV5-1; TRBD2 is a possible D gene (6 bases). CDR3 size: 13 residues. Germline assignment: CDR1 SGHRS and CDR2 YFSETQ. The V gene lost 4 bases and the J gene lost 5 bases, with 10 bases spanning the gap. The CDR3 is CASSGGKDNEQFF. Here the CDR3 DNA reads TGCGCCAGCAGCGGGGGGAAGGACAATGAGCAGTTCTTC.

This chain connects TRBV9 to TRBJ2-1, with 9 bases matching TRBD2. The CDR3 loop spans 16 amino acids. Germline V gene sequence: CDR1 SGDLS, CDR2 YYNGEE. The junction had 4 bases not matched to a gene; V was cut back by 0 bases and J by 3 bases. The CDR3 bases are TGTGCCAGCAGCGTAGCAGGTAGCGGGAGCTACAATGAGCAGTTCTTC. It yields the protein CASSVAGSGSYNEQFF.

This clone occurred a few times. The chain employs TRBV28 and TRBJ1-4, with 7 nucleotides matching TRBD1. Germline lookup yields CDR1 MDHEN and CDR2 SYDVKM. With 5 bases clipped from V and 4 bases from J, the junction kept 4 bases outside the gene matches. The CDR3 spans 14 residues. In DNA, the CDR3 is TGTGCCAGCAGTGGGACAGCCTTTAATGAAAAACTGTTTTTT. This translates into CASSGTAFNEKLFF.

This sequence joins TRBV5-8 and TRBJ2-1, with 8 positions matching TRBD2. Trimming took 5 bases from V and 8 from J; bases not matched to a gene: 12. The CDR3 contains 15 residues. From germline, CDR1 is SGHTS and CDR2 YDEGEE. This CDR3 is CASRGGTRRFDEQFF. DNA for the CDR3: TGTGCCAGCAGGGGTGGGACTAGGCGCTTTGATGAGCAGTTCTTC.

The chain recombines TRBV19 with TRBJ1-3, with D unresolved. This CDR3 comprises 16 residues. Per the germline V gene, CDR1 is LNHDA and CDR2 is SQIVND (reference sequence). V lost 5 bases and J lost 2, with 16 bases in between. CDR3 in amino acids: CASSRMGGGAGNTIYF. CDR3 coding DNA: TGTGCCAGTAGTCGGATGGGCGGAGGAGCTGGAAACACCATATATTTT.

The chain joins TRBV6-5 to TRBJ1-6; 8 bases are shared with TRBD1. The CDR3 is 15 amino acids. V shed 7 bases, J shed 10 bases, and the junction held 12 bases outside the gene matches. Germline assignment: CDR1 MNHEY and CDR2 SVGAGI. The CDR3 region has the DNA TGTGCCAGCAAATTTTCCGGGACAGGAGAATCACCCCTCCACTTT. Amino acid sequence: CASKFSGTGESPLHF.

The rearrangement uses TRBV5-1 and TRBJ2-3; 14 positions agree with TRBD2. This CDR3 region has 17 residues. Losses at the gene ends were 0 bases for V and 4 bases for J; bases not matched to a gene: 4. The germline V gene has CDR1 SGHRS and CDR2 YFSETQ. The CDR3 loop reads CASSLGGLAGVSDTQYF. DNA for the CDR3: TGCGCCAGCAGCTTGGGGGGACTAGCGGGAGTTTCAGATACGCAGTATTTT. The whole variable domain, filled in from reference TRBV5-1 and TRBJ2-3, reads KAGVTQTPRYLIKTRGQQVTLSCSPISGHRSVSWYQQTPGQGLQFLFEYFSETQRNKGNFPGRFSGRQFSNSRSEMNVSTLELGDSALYLCASSLGGLAGVSDTQYFGPGTRLTVL.

V usage is TRBV7-9 and J usage is TRBJ1-6; 8 bases are shared with TRBD1. The CDR3 covers 15 residues. Per the germline V gene, CDR1 is SEHNR and CDR2 is FQNEAQ (reference sequence). Germline trimming cut 7 bases from V and 5 bases from J; bases unmatched to any gene: 7. Here the CDR3 reads CASTQGAGNNSPLHF. CDR3 sequence (DNA): TGTGCCAGCACCCAGGGGGCAGGGAATAATTCACCCCTCCACTTT.

The rearrangement links TRBV5-1 to TRBJ2-1; 11 positions agree with TRBD2. V shed 3 bases and J 7 bases; nucleotides not matched to a gene: 9. The V gene's germline CDR1 is SGHRS and CDR2 YFSETQ. The CDR3 sequence is 16 residues long. This chain's CDR3 is CASSSPSGRSGNEQFF. The CDR3, as DNA: TGCGCCAGCAGCTCGCCTAGCGGGAGGTCGGGGAATGAGCAGTTCTTC.

The V call is TRBV27, the J call TRBJ1-4; 10 bases are a match to TRBD1. Germline lookup yields CDR1 MNHEY and CDR2 SMNVEV (reference sequence). The V segment lost 3 bases and the J segment 8 bases; nucleotides outside the gene matches: 6. The CDR3 is 15 residues long. CDR3: CASSLRQGAREKLFF. CDR3 nucleotides: TGTGCCAGCAGTTTGCGACAGGGGGCTAGGGAAAAACTGTTTTTT.

The chain couples TRBV2 to TRBJ2-7; 8 positions agree with TRBD1. This CDR3 region has 18 residues. V lost 3 bases to trimming and J lost 1 base; unmatched junction nucleotides: 14. CDR1 and CDR2 (germline): SNHLY, FYNNEI. In DNA, the CDR3 is TGTGCCAGCAGTGACATCCAGGGGGCAGTCCGAATTTCCTACGAGCAGTACTTC. As protein: CASSDIQGAVRISYEQYF.

The V gene is TRBV7-2, the J gene TRBJ1-4; 9 positions agree with TRBD1. V was pared by 3 bases and J by 8 bases, with 10 bases of the junction left unmatched. Germline assignment: CDR1 SGHTA and CDR2 FQGNSA. The CDR3 has 16 amino acids. For the CDR3, the DNA is TGTGCCAGCAGCTTTGGCGGACAGGGGTTGGGAGAAAAACTGTTTTTT. This translates into CASSFGGQGLGEKLFF.

This clone was seen more than once but under ten times. The chain links TRBV19 to TRBJ1-5, with TRBD1 identical over 10 bases. The V segment lost 6 bases and the J segment 5 bases; nucleotides outside the gene matches: 13. CDR1 and CDR2 from the germline V gene are LNHDA and SQIVND (reference sequence). The CDR3 is made up of 17 amino acids. CDR3 sequence reads: CASRSGTGADRHQPQHF. For the CDR3, the DNA is TGTGCCAGTAGATCCGGGACAGGGGCTGATAGGCATCAGCCCCAGCATTTT.

CDR3: CASSLGQGGPYEQYF. The CDR3 DNA reads TGTGCCAGCAGCTTGGGACAGGGAGGCCCCTACGAGCAGTACTTC. V gene TRBV5-5 combines with J gene TRBJ2-7; possible D gene TRBD1, 7 bases. The CDR3 totals 15 residues. Looked up from germline, CDR1 is SGHKS and CDR2 is YYEKEE (reference sequence). V was shortened by 0 bases and J by 2 bases, with 12 bases between the two germline ends.

This rearrangement joins TRBV27 to TRBJ2-7, with a tentative D call TRBD2 (5 bases). Germline values: CDR1 MNHEY, CDR2 SMNVEV (reference sequence). With 3 bases removed from V and 6 bases from J, the gap between germline ends came to 9 bases. The CDR3 is 12 amino acids. CDR3 sequence: CASSFIGGEQYF. CDR3 coding DNA: TGTGCCAGCAGTTTTATAGGAGGCGAGCAGTACTTC.

This chain joins TRBV21-1 and TRBJ2-7; the table's D call, TRBD1, has no DNA check behind it. TRBV21-1 is recorded as a pseudogene. The CDR3 runs 14 residues. The CDR3 spells CASSKGDKEDEQYF. The CDR3 nucleotides read TGTGCCAGCAGCAAAGGGGACAAAGAAGACGAGCAGTACTTC.

CDR3 in amino acids: CASSYSGNSPLHF. CDR3 sequence (DNA): TGTGCCAGCAGTTATTCGGGTAATTCACCCCTCCACTTT. The chain carries TRBV6-2 or TRBV6-3 and TRBJ1-6; D gene uncertain. CDR1 and CDR2 (germline): MNHEY, SVGEGT. The CDR3 is 13 residues long. With 3 bases removed from V and 6 bases from J, the gap between germline ends came to 6 bases.

With regard to this clone: Sequence at one end of the junction differs from germline and may be a read error. This chain links TRBV12-3 or TRBV12-4 with TRBJ1-2; a possible D gene is TRBD1 (6 bases). CDR3 size: 13 residues. The CDR3 sequence: CASSNPGGQSSHF. The CDR3 coding sequence is TGTGCCAGCAGTAACCCTGGGGGACAATCTTCCCACTTC.

The chain is built from TRBV10-2 and TRBJ1-1; possible D gene TRBD1, 5 bases. This CDR3 region has 17 residues. V was clipped by 2 bases and J by 2 bases, with 18 bases between them. The V gene's germline CDR1 is WSHSY and CDR2 SAAADI. Here the CDR3 reads CASSEGAGRGGNTEAFF. The DNA of the CDR3 is TGCGCCAGCAGTGAGGGGGCGGGACGCGGGGGTAACACTGAAGCTTTCTTT.

The V call is TRBV2, the J call TRBJ1-2; D might be TRBD1 (5 bases). Deletions cut 5 bases from V and 2 bases from J, with 9 bases between. CDR1 is SNHLY and CDR2 is FYNNEI in the germline V gene. The CDR3 is made up of 13 amino acids. This chain's CDR3 is CASSSDINYGYTF. CDR3 DNA: TGTGCCAGCAGTTCGGACATAAACTATGGCTACACCTTC. The variable domain in full, with the rest retrieved from reference TRBV2 and TRBJ1-2, is EPEVTQTPSHQVTQMGQEVILRCVPISNHLYFYWYRQILGQKVEFLVSFYNNEISEKSEIFDDQFSVERPDGSNFTLKIRSTKLEDSAMYFCASSSDINYGYTFGSGTRLTVV.

The chain joins TRBV7-9 to TRBJ1-3; 8 nucleotides agree with TRBD1. Germline CDR1 SEHNR, CDR2 FQNEAQ (reference sequence). The ends lost 5 bases at V and 0 bases at J; junction bases unmatched: 6. The CDR3 loop spans 16 amino acids. CDR3 coding DNA: TGTGCCAGCAGCGGCCGGGACAGGACCTCTGGAAACACCATATATTTT. Its translation: CASSGRDRTSGNTIYF.